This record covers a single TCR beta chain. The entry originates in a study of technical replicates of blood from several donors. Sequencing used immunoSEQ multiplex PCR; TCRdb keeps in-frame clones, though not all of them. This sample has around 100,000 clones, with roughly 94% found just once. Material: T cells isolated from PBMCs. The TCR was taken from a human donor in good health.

CDR3 DNA: TGTGCCAGCAGCGTCGGGATACAAATTTACAATGAGCAGTTCTTC. This encodes CASSVGIQIYNEQFF. The chain recombines TRBV25-1 with TRBJ2-1; D perhaps matches TRBD2 (5 bases). Germline CDR1 is MGHDK and CDR2 is SYGVNS. V lost 6 bases and J lost 4, with 16 bases in between. The CDR3 sequence is 15 residues long.